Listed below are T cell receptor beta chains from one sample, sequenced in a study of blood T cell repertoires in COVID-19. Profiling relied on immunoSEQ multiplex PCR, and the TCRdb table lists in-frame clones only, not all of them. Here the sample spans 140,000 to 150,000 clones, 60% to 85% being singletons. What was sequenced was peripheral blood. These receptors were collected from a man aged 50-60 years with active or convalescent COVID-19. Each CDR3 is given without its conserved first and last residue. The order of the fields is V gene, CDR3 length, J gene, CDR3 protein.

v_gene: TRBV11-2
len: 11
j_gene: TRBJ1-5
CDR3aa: ASSLVAGWPQH

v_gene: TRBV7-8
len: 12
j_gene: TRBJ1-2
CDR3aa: ASSSQVINYGYT

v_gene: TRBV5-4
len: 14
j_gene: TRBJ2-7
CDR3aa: ASSRMTSGGTGGQY

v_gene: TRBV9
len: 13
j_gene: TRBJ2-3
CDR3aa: ASSLAGGAADTQY

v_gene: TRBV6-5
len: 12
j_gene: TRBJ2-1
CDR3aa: ASSFGSSYNEQF

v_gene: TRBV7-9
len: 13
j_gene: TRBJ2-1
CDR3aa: ASRLTGDYYNEQF

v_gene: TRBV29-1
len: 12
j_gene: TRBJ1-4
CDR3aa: SVLPGNVNEKLF

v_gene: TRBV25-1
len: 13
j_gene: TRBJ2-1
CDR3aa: ASSGGLAVDNEQF

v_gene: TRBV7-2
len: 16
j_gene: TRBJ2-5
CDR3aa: ASSPRTSGSGLVETQY

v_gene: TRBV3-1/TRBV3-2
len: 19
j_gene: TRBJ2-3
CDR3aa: ASSQKFIRTSGSVLADTQY

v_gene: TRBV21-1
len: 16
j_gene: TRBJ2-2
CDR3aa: ASSLQGQGFANTGELF

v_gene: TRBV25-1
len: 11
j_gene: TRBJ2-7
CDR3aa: ASRKTGSYEQY

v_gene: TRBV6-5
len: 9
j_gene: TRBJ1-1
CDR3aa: ASNRDTEAF

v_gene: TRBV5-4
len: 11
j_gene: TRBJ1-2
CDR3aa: ASSTKTGYGYT

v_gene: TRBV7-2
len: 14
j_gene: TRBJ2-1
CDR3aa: ASSLDWTSGYNEQF

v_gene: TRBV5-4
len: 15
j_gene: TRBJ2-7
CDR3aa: ASSLGGLAGGRYEQY

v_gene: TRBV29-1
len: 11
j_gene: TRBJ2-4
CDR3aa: SVEDRRKNIQY

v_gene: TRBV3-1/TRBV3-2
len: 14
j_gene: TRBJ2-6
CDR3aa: ASSQMSVAGANVLT

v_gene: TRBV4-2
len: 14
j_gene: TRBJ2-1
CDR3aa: ASSQLEGPRYNEQF

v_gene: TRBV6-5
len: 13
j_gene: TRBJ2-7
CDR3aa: ASSLSDRGLYEQY

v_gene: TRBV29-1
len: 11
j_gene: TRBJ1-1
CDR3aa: SVVGQPNTEAF

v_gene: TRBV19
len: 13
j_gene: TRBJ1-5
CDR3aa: ASSLPGGGGQPQH

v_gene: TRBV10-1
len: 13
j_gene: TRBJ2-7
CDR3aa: ASSEVGRGRDEQY

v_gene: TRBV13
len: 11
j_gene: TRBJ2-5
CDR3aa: ASSWDSQETQY

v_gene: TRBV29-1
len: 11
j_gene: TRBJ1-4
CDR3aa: SVTGVTNEKLF

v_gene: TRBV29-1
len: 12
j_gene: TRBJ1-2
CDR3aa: SVATDRSNYGYT

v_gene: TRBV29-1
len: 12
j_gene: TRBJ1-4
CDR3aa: SVPAEGEGEKLF

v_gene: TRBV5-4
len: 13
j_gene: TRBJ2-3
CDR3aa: ASSSLAGSTDTQY

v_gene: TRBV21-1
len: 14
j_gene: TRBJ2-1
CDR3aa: ASSKVGSGRTNEQF

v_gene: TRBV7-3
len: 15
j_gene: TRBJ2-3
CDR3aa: ASSLNGGLAGDDTQY

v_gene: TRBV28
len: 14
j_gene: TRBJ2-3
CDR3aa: ASSLWAREVADTQY